The 24 T cell receptor beta chains given below trace back to one sample, sequenced in a study of OX40 agonist ivuxolimab in advanced cancers. Clones were sequenced by immunoSEQ multiplex PCR, and TCRdb holds only the in-frame ones, with some missing. The sample has roughly 18,000 clones, about 83% seen once. Source: CD4+ or CD8+ T cells sorted from blood, taken in a trial of the OX40 agonist ivuxolimab. All receptors come from an adult with an advanced solid tumor such as melanoma, head and neck, liver or kidney cancer.

This chain connects TRBV13 to TRBJ1-6; tentatively, D is TRBD1 (5 bases). The germline gives CDR1 PRHDT, CDR2 FYEKMQ (reference sequence). There are 15 residues in the CDR3. Trimming pared 0 bases from V and 2 bases from J, leaving 5 bases between. CDR3: CASSLGGAYNSPLHF. CDR3 bases: TGTGCCAGCAGCTTAGGAGGGGCCTATAATTCACCCCTCCACTTT.

The CDR3 nucleotides are TGTGCCAGCAGCGTCATAATTACAGGGACCGGTAGCAATCAGCCCCAGCATTTT. It yields the protein CASSVIITGTGSNQPQHF. The J gene is TRBJ1-5, the V gene TRBV21-1; TRBD1, the table's D call, was not compared with the DNA. TRBV21-1 is a recognized pseudogene. The length of the CDR3 is 18 residues.

The V gene is TRBV15, the J gene TRBJ1-5; D ambiguous. This CDR3 is built from 12 residues. Germline lookup yields CDR1 LNHNV and CDR2 YYDKDF (reference sequence). Trimming stripped 6 bases from V and 9 bases from J, with 12 bases between. The CDR3 sequence is CATRGNGGPQHF. For the CDR3, the DNA is TGTGCCACCAGGGGGAATGGAGGGCCCCAGCATTTT.

This clone was detected a few times. The DNA of the CDR3 is TGTGCCAGCAGCTTAGATGGAGGGGGCGTTGAAAAACTGTTTTTT. Encoded protein: CASSLDGGGVEKLFF. The chain couples TRBV7-9 to TRBJ1-4; 7 bases align to TRBD1. The CDR3 extends over 15 amino acids. The V gene's germline CDR1 is SEHNR and CDR2 FQNEAQ (reference sequence). V shed 1 base, J shed 7 bases, and the junction held 6 bases outside the gene matches.

The genes are TRBV5-1 and TRBJ2-1, with D maybe TRBD2 (6 bases). V was shortened by 7 bases and J by 3 bases, with 11 bases between the two germline ends. The germline V gene has CDR1 SGHRS and CDR2 YFSETQ. This CDR3 is built from 13 residues. DNA for the CDR3: TGCGCCAGCGGCGGTAGCGGCTACAATGAGCAGTTCTTC. Protein sequence: CASGGSGYNEQFF.

V usage is TRBV6-5 and J usage is TRBJ2-7; 9 bases match TRBD1. CDR1 and CDR2 from the germline V gene are MNHEY and SVGAGI. The CDR3 is 15 amino acids. The ends lost 0 bases at V and 5 bases at J; junction bases unmatched: 5. The CDR3 DNA reads TGTGCCAGCAGTTACTCGACAGGGGGTAGCCACGAGCAGTACTTC. Protein sequence: CASSYSTGGSHEQYF.

The chain carries TRBV7-9 and TRBJ1-5; 9 nucleotides match TRBD1. This CDR3 region has 14 residues. J was trimmed by 6 bases and V by 5 bases; bases with no gene match: 5. Germline loops: CDR1 SEHNR, CDR2 FQNEAQ (reference sequence). The CDR3 sequence is CASSPGTGTQPQHF. Here the CDR3 DNA reads TGTGCCAGCAGCCCCGGGACAGGGACTCAGCCCCAGCATTTT.

The chain couples TRBV27 to TRBJ2-6; 8 nucleotides line up with TRBD1. This CDR3 has 15 residues. In germline, CDR1 is MNHEY, CDR2 SMNVEV (reference sequence). J was trimmed by 6 bases and V by 4 bases; bases with no gene match: 5. The CDR3 loop reads CASSSDRGKANVLTF. The CDR3 DNA reads as TGTGCCAGCAGTTCCGACAGGGGAAAGGCCAACGTCCTGACTTTC.

The chain employs TRBV16 and TRBJ1-2; 7 bases line up with TRBD1. CDR3 length: 14 amino acids. The V gene's germline CDR1 is KGHSY and CDR2 FQNENV. With V trimmed by 7 bases and J by 4 bases, 9 bases remained unmatched. The CDR3 DNA is TGTGCCAGCACCCCCGCGGCAGGGGGCTATGGCTACACCTTC. This codes for CASTPAAGGYGYTF. The full variable domain, rest sourced from reference TRBV16 and TRBJ1-2, is GEEVAQTPKHLVRGEGQKAKLYCAPIKGHSYVFWYQQVLKNEFKFLISFQNENVFDETGMPKERFSAKCLPNSPCSLEIQATKLEDSAVYFCASTPAAGGYGYTFGSGTRLTVV.

The chain has TRBV7-9 and TRBJ1-2; D is ambiguous. The V and J ends lost 2 bases and 7 bases respectively, with 5 bases between them. The CDR3 covers 11 residues. CDR1 is SEHNR and CDR2 is FQNEAQ in the germline V gene (reference sequence). CDR3 in DNA: TGTGCCAGCAGCTTACTGGTTGGCTACACCTTC. Its protein is CASSLLVGYTF. Supplemented by reference TRBV7-9 and TRBJ1-2, the full variable domain reads DTGVSQNPRHKITKRGQNVTFRCDPISEHNRLYWYRQTLGQGPEFLTYFQNEAQLEKSRLLSDRFSAERPKGSFSTLEIQRTEQGDSAMYLCASSLLVGYTFGSGTRLTVV.

The gene calls are TRBV7-9 and TRBJ1-2, with D possibly TRBD1 on 5 matching bases. CDR1 and CDR2 (germline): SEHNR, FQNEAQ (reference sequence). Deletions cut 5 bases from V and 2 bases from J, with 18 bases between. The CDR3 loop spans 16 amino acids. The DNA of the CDR3 is TGTGCCAGCAGCCCACCAGACAGCGTAAGCAACTATGGCTACACCTTC. Translating gives CASSPPDSVSNYGYTF.

V gene TRBV5-1 combines with J gene TRBJ1-4; D remains ambiguous. The CDR3 sequence is 14 residues long. Germline V gene lookup returns CDR1 SGHRS and CDR2 YFSETQ. V shed 3 bases and J shed 3 bases, with 9 bases lying between them. The DNA for the CDR3 is TGCGCCAGCAGCTCGACGGTCTCTAATGAAAAACTGTTTTTT. This encodes CASSSTVSNEKLFF.

The gene calls are TRBV5-1 and TRBJ2-1; the match to TRBD2 covers 11 bases. The CDR3 covers 19 residues. The V segment lost 0 bases and the J segment 10 bases; nucleotides outside the gene matches: 18. CDR1 is SGHRS, CDR2 YFSETQ, per germline. CDR3 bases: TGCGCCAGCAGCTTGGTCGTTTCCGAGACTAGCGGGAAATCCAGGGAGCAGTTCTTC. Translated: CASSLVVSETSGKSREQFF.

The chain links TRBV28 to TRBJ1-1, with no clear D. The CDR3 is made up of 14 amino acids. Germline V lookup: CDR1 MDHEN, CDR2 SYDVKM. V was clipped by 2 bases and J by 5 bases, with 12 bases between them. The CDR3 DNA reads TGTGCCAGCAGTTTACTGGTAAAAGGGACTGAAGCTTTCTTT. Translating gives CASSLLVKGTEAFF.

This chain uses TRBV11-2 with TRBJ2-3; D possibly corresponds to TRBD1 (5 bases). Germline V gives CDR1 SGHAT, CDR2 FQNNGV. The CDR3 is 13 amino acids. V was clipped by 4 bases and J by 5 bases, with 10 bases between them. The CDR3 here is CASSSDREDTQYF. The CDR3 nucleotides are TGTGCCAGCAGCTCCGACAGAGAAGATACGCAGTATTTT.

This sequence joins TRBV4-1 and TRBJ1-2; 7 bases fit TRBD1. Germline-derived CDR1 and CDR2 are MGHRA and YSYEKL. The CDR3 consists of 13 residues. V shed 1 base and J 5 bases; nucleotides not matched to a gene: 1. The CDR3 DNA reads TGCGCCAGCAGCCAAGGACAGGGATATGGCTACACCTTC. Translation gives CASSQGQGYGYTF.

The chain combines TRBV6-1 with TRBJ1-2, with D possibly matching TRBD1 (5 bases). The V gene's germline CDR1 is MNHNS and CDR2 SASEGT. This CDR3 has 14 amino acids. V was trimmed by 3 bases and J by 8 bases, leaving 16 bases between them. Here the CDR3 reads CASSDRQRVGGYTF. In DNA, the CDR3 is TGTGCCAGCAGTGACCGACAGCGGGTGGGAGGCTACACCTTC.

The J gene is TRBJ2-3, the V gene TRBV6-5; 7 bases align to TRBD2. V gave up 4 bases and J gave up 6 bases; unmatched junction bases: 4. Germline-derived CDR1 and CDR2 are MNHEY and SVGAGI. The length of the CDR3 is 13 residues. The CDR3 DNA follows: TGTGCCAGCAGTTCCTGGACTAGGGATACGCAGTATTTT. Residues: CASSSWTRDTQYF.

The chain joins TRBV7-2 to TRBJ1-1, with 8 nucleotides matching TRBD1. CDR1 is SGHTA and CDR2 is FQGNSA in the germline V gene. J gave up 6 bases and V 6 bases, and 3 bases lay outside the gene matches. This CDR3 is 12 amino acids long. CDR3 sequence (DNA): TGTGCCAGCAGGACACAGGGGGCTGAAGCTTTCTTT. The encoded protein is CASRTQGAEAFF. Full variable domain (rest looked up from reference TRBV7-2 and TRBJ1-1): GAGVSQSPSNKVTEKGKDVELRCDPISGHTALYWYRQSLGQGLEFLIYFQGNSAPDKSGLPSDRFSAERTGGSVSTLTIQRTQQEDSAVYLCASRTQGAEAFFGQGTRLTVV.

The gene calls are TRBV5-6 and TRBJ2-5; 7 nucleotides agree with TRBD2. The CDR3 spans 15 residues. Trimming took 4 bases from V and 5 from J; bases not matched to a gene: 11. CDR1 and CDR2 from the germline V gene are SGHDT and YYEEEE. CDR3 bases: TGTGCCAGCAGCAAAGCGGCGGGAGCGGCCGAGACCCAGTACTTC. Protein product: CASSKAAGAAETQYF.

The chain has TRBV4-1 and TRBJ2-3; unclear D gene. V lost 1 base and J 0 bases, leaving 11 bases between the germline ends. This CDR3 has 16 amino acids. Germline lookup yields CDR1 MGHRA and CDR2 YSYEKL. CDR3 protein: CASSQGSGLSTDTQYF. The CDR3 DNA reads as TGCGCCAGCAGCCAAGGTTCCGGCCTCAGCACAGATACGCAGTATTTT.

The chain employs TRBV27 and TRBJ2-7, with 8 nucleotides matching TRBD2. CDR1 MNHEY and CDR2 SMNVEV come from the germline V gene (reference sequence). The CDR3 length is 14 residues. V trimming: 4 bases; J trimming: 2 bases; junction bases outside the gene matches: 4. CDR3 in amino acids: CASSYLAGTYEQYF. The CDR3 DNA reads TGTGCCAGCAGTTACTTAGCGGGAACCTACGAGCAGTACTTC.

This clone turned up a few times. The V and J genes are TRBV6-1 and TRBJ2-7; maybe TRBD1 (5 bases). Trimming took 7 bases from V and 2 from J, leaving 12 bases between them. Germline V gives CDR1 MNHNS, CDR2 SASEGT. The CDR3 length is 13 residues. The CDR3 DNA is TGTGCCAGCATAGGGGCAGCAACCTACGAGCAGTACTTC. Translation: CASIGAATYEQYF.

The chain uses TRBV27 and TRBJ1-5; D is perhaps TRBD1 (6 bases). The CDR3 contains 17 residues. Looked up from germline, CDR1 is MNHEY and CDR2 is SMNVEV (reference sequence). V lost 6 bases and J 0 bases, leaving 18 bases between the germline ends. The CDR3 here is CASRDTQGKYSNQPQHF. The CDR3 nucleotides are TGTGCCAGCAGAGATACACAGGGAAAATATAGCAATCAGCCCCAGCATTTT.